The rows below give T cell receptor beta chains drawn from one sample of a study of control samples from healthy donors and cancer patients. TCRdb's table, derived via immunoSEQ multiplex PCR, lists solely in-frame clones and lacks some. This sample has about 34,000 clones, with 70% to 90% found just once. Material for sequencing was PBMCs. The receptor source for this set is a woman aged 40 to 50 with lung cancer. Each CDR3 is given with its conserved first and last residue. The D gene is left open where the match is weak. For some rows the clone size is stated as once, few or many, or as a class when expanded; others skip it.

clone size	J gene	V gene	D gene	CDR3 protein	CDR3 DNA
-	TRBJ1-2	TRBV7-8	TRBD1	CASSLATQGFDGYTF	TGTGCCAGCAGCTTAGCTACACAGGGGTTCGATGGCTACACCTTC
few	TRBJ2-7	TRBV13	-	CASSPTGTESYEQYF	TGTGCCAGCAGCCCCACCGGGACCGAATCCTACGAGCAGTACTTC
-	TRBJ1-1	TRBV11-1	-	CASSTRGGTEAFF	TGTGCCAGCAGCACCCGGGGCGGGACTGAAGCTTTCTTT
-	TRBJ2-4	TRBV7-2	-	CASSLATGKNIQYF	TGTGCCAGCAGCTTAGCAACAGGGAAAAACATTCAGTACTTC
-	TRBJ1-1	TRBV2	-	CASSDQGMGTEAFF	TGTGCCAGCAGTGACCAGGGAATGGGCACTGAAGCTTTCTTT
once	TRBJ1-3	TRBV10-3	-	CATGPSPGNTIYF	TGTGCCACCGGACCTTCTCCTGGAAACACCATATATTTT
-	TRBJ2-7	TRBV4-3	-	CASSQQYRRNEQYF	TGCGCCAGCAGCCAGCAATACCGTCGAAACGAGCAGTACTTC
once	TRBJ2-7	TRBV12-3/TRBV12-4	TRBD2	CASSLFSGGPEYF	TGTGCCAGCAGTTTATTTAGCGGGGGCCCTGAGTACTTC
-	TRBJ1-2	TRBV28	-	CASSLWRRENYGYTF	TGTGCCAGCAGTTTATGGCGTAGAGAAAACTATGGCTACACCTTC
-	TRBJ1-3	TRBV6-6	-	CASTRSRLENSGNTIYF	TGTGCCAGCACCCGATCTCGACTCGAGAACTCTGGAAACACCATATATTTT
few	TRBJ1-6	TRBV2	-	CASSEWQVGDNSPLHF	TGTGCCAGCAGTGAATGGCAGGTAGGGGATAATTCACCCCTCCACTTT
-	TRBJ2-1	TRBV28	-	CASSTMTDAADEQFF	TGTGCCAGCAGTACGATGACGGACGCGGCCGATGAGCAGTTCTTC
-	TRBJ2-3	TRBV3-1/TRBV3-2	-	CASSLHSPGLSGRSTDTQYF	TGTGCCAGCAGCCTACATAGTCCGGGACTCAGCGGAAGGAGCACAGATACGCAGTATTTT